This TCR beta chain was identified during a study of immune evolution from preneoplasia to lung adenocarcinoma. Study-wide results and limits: Highest clonality occurred in KRAS-mutant, not EGFR-mutant or double wild-type, nodules.

The assay was immunoSEQ multiplex PCR, and TCRdb's table has in-frame clones only and misses some. The sample includes about 10,000 clones, roughly 88% of them seen just once. CDR1 and CDR2 (germline): SNHLY, FYNNEI. The V end lost 7 bases, the J end lost 8 bases, and 20 bases lay between the germline ends. The CDR3 runs 14 residues. About this clone itself: Its target is unknown.

The receptor was isolated from a person aged 65-85 years with invasive lung adenocarcinoma. Specimen: FFPE invasive lung adenocarcinoma tissue. The rearrangement links TRBV2 to TRBJ1-2; D is perhaps TRBD1 (6 bases). As DNA, the CDR3 is TGTGCCAGCACCCAGCGGGGGCAGTTGAAAGGCTACACCTTC. It is translated as CASTQRGQLKGYTF. The entire variable domain, with the rest obtained from reference TRBV2 and TRBJ1-2, is as follows: EPEVTQTPSHQVTQMGQEVILRCVPISNHLYFYWYRQILGQKVEFLVSFYNNEISEKSEIFDDQFSVERPDGSNFTLKIRSTKLEDSAMYFCASTQRGQLKGYTFGSGTRLTVV.